A single T cell receptor delta chain is shown here with its context. The antigen is undetermined. TCRdb reanalysed the PCR reads with CATT. The data contain several thousand delta-chain clones, about 40% of them singletons. The V gene's germline CDR1 is TSWWSYY and CDR2 QGS. After removal of 0 bases from V and 1 base from J, the junction contained 14 bases not matched to a gene. The CDR3 sequence is 19 residues long. This sample is part of a study of human gamma delta and Vdelta1 T cells. Notes on the study in general: Delta One T cells were reportedly polyclonal and broadly cytotoxic against acute myeloid leukemia.

The source material was Vdelta1 gamma-delta T cells from blood grown in culture (DOT cells). The chain employs TRDV1 and TRDJ1, with 7 bases aligning to TRDD3. The sequence was obtained from a human donor in good health. DNA of the CDR3: TGTGCTCTTGGGGAACTGCGCTTTTGGGGGAGCACAGTCACCGATAAACTCATCTTT. As protein: CALGELRFWGSTVTDKLIF.